Ten or more counts support the clone carrying this TCR beta chain. Its antigen remains unknown. This entry comes from a study of neurological immune-mediated disorders. In TCRdb, the 5' RACE reads were re-called with MiXCR into one record per CDR3 protein. The data show roughly 52,000 distinct CDR3 sequences, just under 4% seen once. The CDR3 spans 15 residues. Looked up from germline, CDR1 is MNHEY and CDR2 is SVGAGI. Unmatched junction bases numbered 4, after V lost 2 bases and J lost 7 bases. Study observations and caveats: The repertoires of 18 of 34 multiple sclerosis patients were placed by phylogenetic grouping in a single related-CDR3 cluster, which may be a signature.

The clonotype comes from a woman aged 40-49 years with multiple sclerosis. The sequenced sample consisted of CD4+ T cells from blood. This chain joins TRBV6-5 and TRBJ2-1; TRBD2 aligns across 11 bases. The CDR3 is CASSYKTSGVNEQFF. The CDR3 bases are TGTGCCAGCAGTTACAAGACTAGCGGGGTTAATGAGCAGTTCTTC.